This TCR beta chain is from a study of blood T cell repertoires in COVID-19. Study-level information: PBMCs, B-cell-depleted T cells, or T cells provided the cDNA or gDNA that made up the material.

The germline V and J ends were trimmed by 5 bases and 1 base, with 8 bases remaining between them. This CDR3 contains 13 residues. The germline gives CDR1 LGHNA, CDR2 YNFKEQ. Across fewer than 25 US areas, participants ranged in age from 18 to 89 years. Per the authors' pipeline: The authors estimated nucleated cell counts from reference gene primer amplification. The method was immunoSEQ multiplex PCR; TCRdb's version includes in-frame clones alone and lacks a portion of them. The V and J calls and clone size are taken from that table; D and trimming were inferred from the DNA. The data contain 250,000 to 300,000 clones, around 80% of them singletons.

The sequence was obtained from a man under 40 with acute COVID-19. The V gene is TRBV4-2, the J gene TRBJ1-1; maybe TRBD1 (6 bases). The sequencing sample was made of PBMCs or T cells enriched from blood (not recorded which). The CDR3 loop is CASSAGANTEAFF. In nucleotides, the CDR3 is TGTGCCAGCAGCGCAGGGGCGAACACTGAAGCTTTCTTT.